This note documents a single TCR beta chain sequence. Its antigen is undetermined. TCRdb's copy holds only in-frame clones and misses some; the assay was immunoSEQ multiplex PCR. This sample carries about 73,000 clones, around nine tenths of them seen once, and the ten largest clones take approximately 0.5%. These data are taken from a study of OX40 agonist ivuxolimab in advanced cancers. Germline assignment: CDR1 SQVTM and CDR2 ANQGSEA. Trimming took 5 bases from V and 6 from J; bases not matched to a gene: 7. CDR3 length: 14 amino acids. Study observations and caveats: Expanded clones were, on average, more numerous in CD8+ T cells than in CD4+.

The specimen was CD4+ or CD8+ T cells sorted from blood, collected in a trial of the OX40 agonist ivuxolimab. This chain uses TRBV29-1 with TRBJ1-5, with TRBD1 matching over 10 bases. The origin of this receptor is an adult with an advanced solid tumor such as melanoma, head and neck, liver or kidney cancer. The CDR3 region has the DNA TGCAGCGTTTTGACAGGGGGCATCGGTCAGCCCCAGCATTTT. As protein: CSVLTGGIGQPQHF.